A single sample is the source of the 9 T cell receptor beta chains below, sequenced in a study of early T cells in non-severe SARS-CoV-2 infection. TCRdb processed the 5' RACE reads anew with MiXCR; each CDR3 protein has one entry. The sample records 69,000 or so distinct CDR3 sequences, roughly 4.9% being singletons. Sequenced material: whole blood, taken at baseline. The receptors shown here come from an adult who was a healthcare worker with PCR-confirmed SARS-CoV-2 infection or an uninfected control (not recorded which). The donor label of this sample is uncertain.

This clonotype was picked up many times. This chain uses TRBV20-1 with TRBJ1-5; 9 bases map to TRBD1. CDR1 is DFQATT and CDR2 is SNEGSKA in the germline V gene (reference sequence). V shed 3 bases, J shed 7 bases, and the junction held 10 bases outside the gene matches. The CDR3 runs to 15 residues. In nucleotides, the CDR3 is TGCAGTGCTAGGGAAGGGACAGGGCGTGGGCAGCCCCAGCATTTT. This translates into CSAREGTGRGQPQHF.

This clonotype was counted ten times or more. The chain recombines TRBV4-1 with TRBJ2-1; tentative D call: TRBD1 (6 bases). Trimming cost V 0 bases and J 3 bases, with 15 bases left between them. Germline CDR1 MGHRA, CDR2 YSYEKL. The CDR3 length is 17 residues. CDR3 bases: TGCGCCAGCAGCCAAGATGGACGCAGGGGCGGCTACAATGAGCAGTTCTTC. As protein: CASSQDGRRGGYNEQFF.

This rearrangement joins TRBV13 to TRBJ2-5; TRBD2 matches 13 bases. The CDR3 is made up of 16 amino acids. Germline CDR1 reads PRHDT; CDR2 reads FYEKMQ (reference sequence). J lost 2 bases, V lost 6 bases, and 6 bases had no gene match. The CDR3 DNA sequence: TGTGCCAGCAGGCCCTGGACTAGCGGGGGACAAGAGACCCAGTACTTC. Its translation: CASRPWTSGGQETQYF. Variable domain in full (rest from reference TRBV13 and TRBJ2-5): AAGVIQSPRHLIKEKRETATLKCYPIPRHDTVYWYQQGPGQDPQFLISFYEKMQSDKGSIPDRFSAQQFSDYHSELNMSSLELGDSALYFCASRPWTSGGQETQYFGPGTRLLVL.

This clonotype was seen ten or more times. The genes are TRBV6-5 and TRBJ2-1; 9 positions match TRBD2. Germline V gives CDR1 MNHEY, CDR2 SVGAGI. The CDR3 runs 16 residues. The junction had 7 bases not matched to a gene; V was cut back by 2 bases and J by 5 bases. CDR3: CASSYKRGVWDNEQFF. CDR3 DNA sequence: TGTGCCAGCAGTTACAAGCGGGGGGTTTGGGACAATGAGCAGTTCTTC.

This clonotype came up a few times. This chain connects TRBV20-1 to TRBJ2-5; D tentatively fits TRBD1 or TRBD2 (5 bases each). The V end lost 3 bases, the J end lost 2 bases, and 16 bases lay between the germline ends. Germline loops: CDR1 DFQATT, CDR2 SNEGSKA (reference sequence). The CDR3 loop spans 15 amino acids. DNA of the CDR3: TGCAGTGCTAGTCGGTCCGGGACGGCACAAGAGACCCAGTACTTC. Its translation: CSASRSGTAQETQYF.

This clonotype has at least ten counts. V and J are TRBV28 and TRBJ2-7; D could derive from TRBD1 or TRBD2 (6 bases each). The CDR3 contains 13 residues. Germline V gene lookup returns CDR1 MDHEN and CDR2 SYDVKM. Trimming shortened V by 3 bases and J by 7 bases, and 13 bases separated the two germline ends. The CDR3 region is CASSLTGAREQYF. The CDR3 coding sequence is TGTGCCAGCAGTTTGACGGGGGCCAGGGAGCAGTACTTC. The whole variable domain, remainder taken from reference TRBV28 and TRBJ2-7, is DVKVTQSSRYLVKRTGEKVFLECVQDMDHENMFWYRQDPGLGLRLIYFSYDVKMKEKGDIPEGYSVSREKKERFSLILESASTNQTSMYLCASSLTGAREQYFGPGTRLTVT.

This clonotype was found a few times. This rearrangement joins TRBV12-3 or TRBV12-4 to TRBJ2-2, with TRBD1 matching 9 bases. Unmatched junction bases numbered 1, after V lost 1 base and J lost 1 base. The CDR3 is 16 residues long. The CDR3: CASSLGTGVNTGELFF. The DNA of the CDR3 is TGTGCCAGCAGTTTAGGGACAGGGGTGAACACCGGGGAGCTGTTTTTT.

This clonotype has a count of ten or more. The chain recombines TRBV29-1 with TRBJ1-1, with D perhaps TRBD1 (6 bases). CDR3 length: 13 amino acids. Germline V gene sequence: CDR1 SQVTM, CDR2 ANQGSEA. Trimming cost V 1 base and J 5 bases, with 11 bases left between them. The CDR3 DNA sequence: TGCAGCGTTGAAGGGGGGCGAGGGACTGAAGCTTTCTTT. Translation gives CSVEGGRGTEAFF.

This clonotype was picked up a small number of times. The chain has TRBV6-1 and TRBJ2-3; D unclear. Trimming cost V 2 bases and J 3 bases, with 9 bases left between them. Per the germline V gene, CDR1 is MNHNS and CDR2 is SASEGT. The CDR3 sequence is 14 residues long. The chain's CDR3 is CASSESGFTDTQYF. Written as DNA, the CDR3 is TGTGCCAGCAGTGAATCGGGCTTTACAGATACGCAGTATTTT.